This T cell receptor beta chain stems from a study of blood T cell repertoires in COVID-19. Sequencing was performed with immunoSEQ multiplex PCR; in TCRdb, only in-frame clones are kept and a portion is missing. The sample records 350,000 or so clones, 65% to 90% being singletons. In assigning cohorts, the study relied on participant-reported clinical history. Sequenced input: PBMCs or T cells enriched from blood (not recorded which). This clonotype was sampled from a woman aged 40 to 50 with acute COVID-19.

CDR3 loop: CASSPRGGSYNSPLHF. DNA of the CDR3: TGCGCCAGCAGTCCTAGGGGTGGCTCCTATAATTCACCCCTCCACTTT. The chain is built from TRBV23-1 and TRBJ1-6; D perhaps matches TRBD1 (5 bases). TRBV23-1 is an ORF, with its function uncertain. This CDR3 region has 16 residues. V lost 4 bases and J lost 0, with 10 bases in between.